This entry is about one T cell receptor beta chain. The sample belongs to a study of blood T cell repertoires in COVID-19. Study information: The United States, Italy and Spain were the sources of the acute and convalescent COVID-19 samples. Sample material is recorded as cDNA or gDNA derived from T cells, B-cell-depleted T cells, or PBMCs.

Trimming cost V 2 bases and J 4 bases, with 15 bases left between them. The length of the CDR3 is 16 residues. Germline CDR1 is KGHSH and CDR2 is LQKENI. Authors' methods: Estimation of nucleated cell counts was performed using reference gene primer amplification. Data came from immunoSEQ multiplex PCR; TCRdb stores just in-frame clones and leaves some out. V and J calls and clone size follow that table, whereas D and trimming were derived from the DNA. The data show over 50,000 clones, with roughly three quarters seen just once and 14% to 15% held by the top ten. The rearrangement uses TRBV18 and TRBJ1-3, with D possibly being TRBD1 (6 bases). Sequencing was carried out using peripheral blood. The source of this sequence is a human donor with active or convalescent COVID-19. The donor label of this sample is uncertain. CDR3 loop: CASSPTPDSTGNTIYF. The CDR3 nucleotides read TGTGCCAGCTCACCAACGCCGGACAGCACGGGAAACACCATATATTTT. Using reference TRBV18 and TRBJ1-3 for the parts outside the CDR3, the full variable domain is NAGVMQNPRHLVRRRGQEARLRCSPMKGHSHVYWYRQLPEEGLKFMVYLQKENIIDESGMPKERFSAEFPKEGPSILRIQQVVRGDSAAYFCASSPTPDSTGNTIYFGEGSWLTVV.